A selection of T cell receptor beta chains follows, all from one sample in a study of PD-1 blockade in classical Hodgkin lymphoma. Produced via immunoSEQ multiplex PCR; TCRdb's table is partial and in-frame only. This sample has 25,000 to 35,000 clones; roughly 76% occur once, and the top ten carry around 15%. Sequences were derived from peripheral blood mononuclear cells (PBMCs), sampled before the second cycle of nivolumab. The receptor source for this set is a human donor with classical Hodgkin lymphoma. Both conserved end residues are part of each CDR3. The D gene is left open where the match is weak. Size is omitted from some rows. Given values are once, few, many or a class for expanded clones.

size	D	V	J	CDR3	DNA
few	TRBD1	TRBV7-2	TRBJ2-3	CASSLVLGTGADTQYF	TGTGCCAGCAGCTTAGTTCTCGGGACAGGGGCGGATACGCAGTATTTT
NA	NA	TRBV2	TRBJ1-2	CASSERSATGYTF	TGTGCCAGCAGTGAACGGTCAGCAACAGGCTACACCTTC
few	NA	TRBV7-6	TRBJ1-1	CASSLNPRGDNTEAFF	TGTGCCAGCAGCTTAAACCCGAGGGGGGATAACACTGAAGCTTTCTTT
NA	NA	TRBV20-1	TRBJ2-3	CSAVWDTQYF	TGCAGTGCTGTCTGGGATACGCAGTATTTT
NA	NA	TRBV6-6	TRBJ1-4	CASSRGVATNEKLFF	TGTGCCAGCAGTAGGGGAGTAGCAACTAATGAAAAACTGTTTTTT
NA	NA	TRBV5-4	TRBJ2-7	CASSFNLGGYEQYF	TGTGCCAGCAGCTTCAATCTTGGGGGGTACGAGCAGTACTTC
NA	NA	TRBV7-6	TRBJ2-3	CASSLGGLPWGTQYF	TGTGCCAGCAGCTTAGGTGGACTCCCTTGGGGTACGCAGTATTTT
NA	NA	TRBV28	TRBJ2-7	CASSFISLQARWDSEQYF	TGTGCCAGCAGTTTCATCTCTCTACAGGCTCGATGGGATTCCGAGCAGTACTTC
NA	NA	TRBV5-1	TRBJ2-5	CASSWGQFGETQYF	TGCGCCAGCAGCTGGGGCCAGTTCGGAGAGACCCAGTACTTC
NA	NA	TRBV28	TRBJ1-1	CASSLLHSRNTEAFF	TGTGCCAGCAGTTTATTGCACAGCCGGAACACTGAAGCTTTCTTT
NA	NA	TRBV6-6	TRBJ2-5	CATLLWGTQYF	TGTGCCACCCTCCTCTGGGGGACCCAGTACTTC
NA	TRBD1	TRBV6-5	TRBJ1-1	CASSYTLTGGVEAFF	TGTGCCAGCAGTTACACATTGACAGGGGGAGTCGAAGCTTTCTTT
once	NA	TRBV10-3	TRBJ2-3	CASTKGAGQGRDTQYF	TGTGCCAGCACCAAAGGGGCGGGGCAGGGGAGGGATACGCAGTATTTT
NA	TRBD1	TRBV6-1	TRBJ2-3	CASSEPGGADTQYF	TGTGCCAGCAGTGAACCAGGGGGTGCGGATACGCAGTATTTT
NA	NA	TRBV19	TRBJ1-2	CASSIDARWGYTF	TGTGCCAGTAGTATAGACGCCAGGTGGGGCTACACCTTC
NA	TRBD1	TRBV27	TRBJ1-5	CASSPQPGQVPNQPQHF	TGTGCCAGCAGTCCACAACCGGGACAGGTCCCCAATCAGCCCCAGCATTTT
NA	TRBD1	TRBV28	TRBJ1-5	CASSSGQGRNQPQHF	TGTGCCAGCAGTTCAGGACAGGGTCGCAATCAGCCCCAGCATTTT
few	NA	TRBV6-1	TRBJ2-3	CASSEWDTQYF	TGTGCCAGCAGTGAATGGGATACGCAGTATTTT
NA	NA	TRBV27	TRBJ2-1	CASSRGIAVSLDEQFF	TGTGCCAGCAGCCGCGGAATAGCGGTTAGTCTGGATGAGCAGTTCTTC
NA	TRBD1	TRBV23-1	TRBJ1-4	CASSQTPGQQIATNEKLFF	TGCGCCAGCAGTCAAACGCCGGGACAGCAAATCGCAACTAATGAAAAACTGTTTTTT
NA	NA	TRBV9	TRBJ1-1	CASSQGLNTEAFF	TGTGCCAGCTCTCAGGGCTTGAACACTGAAGCTTTCTTT
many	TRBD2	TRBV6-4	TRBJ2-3	CASSGTSGADTQYF	TGTGCCAGCAGTGGGACTAGCGGGGCAGATACGCAGTATTTT
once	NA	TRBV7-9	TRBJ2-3	CASSFSGGAGTDTQYF	TGTGCCAGCAGCTTCTCCGGAGGGGCCGGCACAGATACGCAGTATTTT
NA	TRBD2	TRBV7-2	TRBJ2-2	CASKTSSVIGELFF	TGTGCCAGTAAGACTAGCTCGGTTATCGGGGAGCTGTTTTTT
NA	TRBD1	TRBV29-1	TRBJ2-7	CSVGQGDEQYF	TGCAGCGTTGGACAGGGAGACGAGCAGTACTTC
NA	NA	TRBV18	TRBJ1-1	CASSDGQIRGTEAFF	TGTGCCAGCTCTGACGGGCAGATAAGGGGCACTGAAGCTTTCTTT
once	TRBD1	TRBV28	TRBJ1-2	CASSLMVRGLGYTF	TGTGCCAGCAGTTTGATGGTCAGGGGGTTGGGCTACACCTTC